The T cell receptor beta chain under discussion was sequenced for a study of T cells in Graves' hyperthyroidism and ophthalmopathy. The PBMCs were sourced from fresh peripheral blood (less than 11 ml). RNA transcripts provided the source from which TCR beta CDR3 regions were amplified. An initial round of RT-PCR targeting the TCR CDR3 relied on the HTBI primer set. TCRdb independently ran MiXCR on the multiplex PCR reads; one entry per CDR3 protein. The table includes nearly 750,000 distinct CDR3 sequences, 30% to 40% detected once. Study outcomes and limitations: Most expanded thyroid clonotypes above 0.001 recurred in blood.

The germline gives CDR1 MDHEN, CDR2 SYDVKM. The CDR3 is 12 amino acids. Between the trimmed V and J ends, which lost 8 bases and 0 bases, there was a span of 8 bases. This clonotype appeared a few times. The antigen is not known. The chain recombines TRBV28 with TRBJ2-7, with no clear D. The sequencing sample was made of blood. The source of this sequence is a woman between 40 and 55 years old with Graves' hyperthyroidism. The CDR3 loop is CASCDGSYEQYF. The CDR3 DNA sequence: TGTGCCAGCTGTGACGGCTCCTACGAGCAGTACTTC.